This T cell receptor (beta chain) was recovered during a study of low-dose radiotherapy and immunotherapy resistance in tumors. With TRAV- and TRBV-specific primers, first-strand cDNA was made, covering the alpha and beta chains. TCR amplification involved 15 to 25 PCR cycles with a constant-region primer and V-primer adapter. TCRdb fed the reads into MiXCR, producing one record per CDR3 protein. The profile shows tens of thousands of distinct CDR3 sequences, roughly a sixth of them singletons. Time point specified: before trial treatment. All of the donors were given nivolumab, ipilimumab, aspirin, low-dose cyclophosphamide and low-dose radiotherapy as part of RACIN, a single-arm trial. Deletions cut 8 bases from V and 0 bases from J, with 10 bases between. Germline V gives CDR1 SEHNR, CDR2 FQNEAQ (reference sequence). The CDR3 is 13 amino acids.

The rearrangement links TRBV7-9 to TRBJ1-1; D not certain. The material was PBMCs, obtained before treatment. The source of this sequence is a male donor with prostate cancer. CDR3 residues: CASRHEVNTEAFF. CDR3 DNA sequence: TGTGCCAGCCGACACGAGGTGAACACTGAAGCTTTCTTT.